This TCR beta chain appears in the sequencing data of a study of blood T cell repertoires in COVID-19. Study information: PBMCs, B-cell-depleted T cells, or T cells provided the cDNA or gDNA that made up the material.

Assay: immunoSEQ multiplex PCR; the TCRdb copy retains only in-frame clones and omits some. The sample holds roughly 240,000 clones; roughly 85% are singletons and the top ten take roughly 5.3%. With 3 bases removed from V and 0 bases from J, the gap between germline ends came to 14 bases. Germline CDR1 and CDR2: SQVTM and ANQGSEA. The CDR3 has 16 residues. The table lists this clone with a count of one. This receptor was taken from a man aged 45-65 years with COVID-19, enrolled during active disease. The V and J genes are TRBV29-1 and TRBJ2-2; a weak D match, TRBD1 (6 bases). Sequencing input: peripheral blood. CDR3 in amino acids: CSVEGASGPNTGELFF. The CDR3 DNA is TGCAGCGTTGAGGGGGCAAGCGGACCGAACACCGGGGAGCTGTTTTTT.